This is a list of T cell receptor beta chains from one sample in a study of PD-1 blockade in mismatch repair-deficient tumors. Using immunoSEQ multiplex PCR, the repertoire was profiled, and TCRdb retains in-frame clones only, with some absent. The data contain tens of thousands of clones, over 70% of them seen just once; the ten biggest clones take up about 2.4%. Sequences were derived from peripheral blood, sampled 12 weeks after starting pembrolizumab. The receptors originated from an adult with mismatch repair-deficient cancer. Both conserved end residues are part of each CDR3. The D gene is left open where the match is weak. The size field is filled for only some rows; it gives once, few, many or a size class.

CDR3nt: TGTGCCAGCAGCAAGAACAGGGTCGCTAATGAAAAACTGTTTTTT; CDR3aa: CASSKNRVANEKLFF; j_gene: TRBJ1-4; abundance: .; d_gene: .; v_gene: TRBV11-3
CDR3nt: TGCGCCAGCAGCCTTGACAGGGGGCCGTACTATGGCTACACCTTC; CDR3aa: CASSLDRGPYYGYTF; j_gene: TRBJ1-2; abundance: .; d_gene: TRBD1; v_gene: TRBV5-1
CDR3nt: TGTGCCAGCAGCCCCCGATCGGACAGGGGGCTGACGTGGGCTGAAGCTTTCTTT; CDR3aa: CASSPRSDRGLTWAEAFF; j_gene: TRBJ1-1; abundance: .; d_gene: TRBD1; v_gene: TRBV7-8
CDR3nt: TGTGCCACCAGTCCCAAGGTGAACACTGAAGCTTTCTTT; CDR3aa: CATSPKVNTEAFF; j_gene: TRBJ1-1; abundance: .; d_gene: .; v_gene: TRBV15
CDR3nt: TGTGCCTGGTCCGGGACTAGCGGGAGGGCGGATACGCAGTATTTT; CDR3aa: CAWSGTSGRADTQYF; j_gene: TRBJ2-3; abundance: .; d_gene: TRBD2; v_gene: TRBV30
CDR3nt: TGTGCCAGCAGTTTATTGCTAGGGAACACTGAAGCTTTCTTT; CDR3aa: CASSLLLGNTEAFF; j_gene: TRBJ1-1; abundance: .; d_gene: .; v_gene: TRBV28
CDR3nt: TGTGCCAGCAGCTTAGGAGGCAGGGAGGTCACCGGGGAGCTGTTTTTT; CDR3aa: CASSLGGREVTGELFF; j_gene: TRBJ2-2; abundance: .; d_gene: .; v_gene: TRBV7-6
CDR3nt: TGTGCCAGCTGGTGGCGGACTGAAGCTTTCTTT; CDR3aa: CASWWRTEAFF; j_gene: TRBJ1-1; abundance: .; d_gene: .; v_gene: TRBV6-5
CDR3nt: TGTGCTAGCAGCCCCGGGACAGGGGCCGGCACCGGGGAGCTGTTTTTT; CDR3aa: CASSPGTGAGTGELFF; j_gene: TRBJ2-2; abundance: .; d_gene: TRBD1; v_gene: TRBV7-7
CDR3nt: TGTGCCAGCAGTTTATCGGGGTTGTCGGGGGCCAACTATGGCTACACCTTC; CDR3aa: CASSLSGLSGANYGYTF; j_gene: TRBJ1-2; abundance: .; d_gene: .; v_gene: TRBV27
CDR3nt: TGTGCCTGGAGTCCCGGGAAAAGGAATGGCTACACCTTC; CDR3aa: CAWSPGKRNGYTF; j_gene: TRBJ1-2; abundance: .; d_gene: .; v_gene: TRBV30
CDR3nt: TGTGCCAGCAGCCAGAGTAGCGGGAGTATTGGGGCCAACGTCCTGACTTTC; CDR3aa: CASSQSSGSIGANVLTF; j_gene: TRBJ2-6; abundance: .; d_gene: TRBD2; v_gene: TRBV4-2
CDR3nt: TGTGCCAGCAGCCCAGACAGCGGGACCCAGTACTTC; CDR3aa: CASSPDSGTQYF; j_gene: TRBJ2-5; abundance: few; d_gene: .; v_gene: TRBV7-3
CDR3nt: TGTGCCAGCAGCCCCGGACAGGCGAGCTCCTACGAGCAGTACTTC; CDR3aa: CASSPGQASSYEQYF; j_gene: TRBJ2-7; abundance: .; d_gene: TRBD1; v_gene: TRBV9
CDR3nt: TGTGCCAGCAGCCCCGCGACAGGGGTCGAGCAGTTCTTC; CDR3aa: CASSPATGVEQFF; j_gene: TRBJ2-1; abundance: .; d_gene: TRBD1; v_gene: TRBV11-3
CDR3nt: TGTGCCTGGAGGGGCACTGAAGCTTTCTTT; CDR3aa: CAWRGTEAFF; j_gene: TRBJ1-1; abundance: .; d_gene: .; v_gene: TRBV30
CDR3nt: TGTGCCAGCAGGCTCGGGACAGGGGTCGGAAACACCATATATTTT; CDR3aa: CASRLGTGVGNTIYF; j_gene: TRBJ1-3; abundance: .; d_gene: TRBD1; v_gene: TRBV27
CDR3nt: TGTGCCAGTAGCGGGGGCGCCTACTCCTACAATGAGCAGTTCTTC; CDR3aa: CASSGGAYSYNEQFF; j_gene: TRBJ2-1; abundance: .; d_gene: .; v_gene: TRBV19
CDR3nt: TGTGCCAGTCGGACAGGGTCCCATGGCTACACCTTC; CDR3aa: CASRTGSHGYTF; j_gene: TRBJ1-2; abundance: .; d_gene: TRBD1; v_gene: TRBV28
CDR3nt: TGTGCCAGCAGCAATGGCGATACTAGCACAGATACGCAGTATTTT; CDR3aa: CASSNGDTSTDTQYF; j_gene: TRBJ2-3; abundance: .; d_gene: .; v_gene: TRBV7-9
CDR3nt: TGTGCCAGCTCACCCTCTATCGGGGAGCTGTTTTTT; CDR3aa: CASSPSIGELFF; j_gene: TRBJ2-2; abundance: once; d_gene: .; v_gene: TRBV18
CDR3nt: TGTGCCAGCAGCTTCTCTGGGGGCGATGAAGCTTTCTTT; CDR3aa: CASSFSGGDEAFF; j_gene: TRBJ1-1; abundance: .; d_gene: .; v_gene: TRBV7-2
CDR3nt: TGTGCCTGGAGCCGGGGGGGTCCTCGGTACTTC; CDR3aa: CAWSRGGPRYF; j_gene: TRBJ2-5; abundance: .; d_gene: TRBD2; v_gene: TRBV30
CDR3nt: TGTGCCATCAGTCTGAGGACAGGGGGTACAAACTATGGCTACACCTTC; CDR3aa: CAISLRTGGTNYGYTF; j_gene: TRBJ1-2; abundance: once; d_gene: TRBD1; v_gene: TRBV10-3
CDR3nt: TGCGCCAGCAGCCGTCGACTAGCGGGTGGAGGCACAGATACGCAGTATTTT; CDR3aa: CASSRRLAGGGTDTQYF; j_gene: TRBJ2-3; abundance: few; d_gene: TRBD2; v_gene: TRBV4-1
CDR3nt: TGTGCCAGCGGAAGGGGACTAGCGGGAGTGGTTGAGCAGTTCTTC; CDR3aa: CASGRGLAGVVEQFF; j_gene: TRBJ2-1; abundance: .; d_gene: TRBD2; v_gene: TRBV2
CDR3nt: TGTGCCAGCAGCCCGGGGACAGGGATCTACGAGCAGTACTTC; CDR3aa: CASSPGTGIYEQYF; j_gene: TRBJ2-7; abundance: .; d_gene: TRBD1; v_gene: TRBV7-6
CDR3nt: TGCGCCAGCAGCTTCGACAGGGTTAGCACAGATACGCAGTATTTT; CDR3aa: CASSFDRVSTDTQYF; j_gene: TRBJ2-3; abundance: .; d_gene: TRBD1; v_gene: TRBV4-1
CDR3nt: TGCGCCAGCAGCCAACCGCTGTCTGGCAAGCGCGAGGAGCAGTTCTTC; CDR3aa: CASSQPLSGKREEQFF; j_gene: TRBJ2-1; abundance: .; d_gene: .; v_gene: TRBV4-1
CDR3nt: TGTGCCAGCAGCTTAGGGACCCTAAGCGGGAGAACATTCGAGTTCTTC; CDR3aa: CASSLGTLSGRTFEFF; j_gene: TRBJ2-1; abundance: once; d_gene: TRBD2; v_gene: TRBV13
CDR3nt: TGTGCCAGCTCACAAGGGGATGCCGGGGAGCTGTTTTTT; CDR3aa: CASSQGDAGELFF; j_gene: TRBJ2-2; abundance: .; d_gene: .; v_gene: TRBV18
CDR3nt: TGTGCCAGCAGTTCCTCGACCACAGATACGCAGTATTTT; CDR3aa: CASSSSTTDTQYF; j_gene: TRBJ2-3; abundance: once; d_gene: .; v_gene: TRBV6-5
CDR3nt: TGTGCCACCAGCAGAGATCGAACTAGCGGGAGGACAGATACGCAGTATTTT; CDR3aa: CATSRDRTSGRTDTQYF; j_gene: TRBJ2-3; abundance: .; d_gene: TRBD2; v_gene: TRBV15
CDR3nt: TGCGCCAGCAGCTTGCCTAATGCTAACGGGGAGACCCAGTACTTC; CDR3aa: CASSLPNANGETQYF; j_gene: TRBJ2-5; abundance: .; d_gene: .; v_gene: TRBV5-1
CDR3nt: TGTGCCAGCAGTGAATTGGGAGGGATTAATGAAAAACTGTTTTTT; CDR3aa: CASSELGGINEKLFF; j_gene: TRBJ1-4; abundance: once; d_gene: .; v_gene: TRBV2
CDR3nt: TGTGCCAGCACCCAGGGGCGGCCTGAAGCTTTCTTT; CDR3aa: CASTQGRPEAFF; j_gene: TRBJ1-1; abundance: .; d_gene: .; v_gene: TRBV7-2
CDR3nt: TGTGCCAGCTCGTGGGGGACACCTACAACTAATGAAAAACTGTTTTTT; CDR3aa: CASSWGTPTTNEKLFF; j_gene: TRBJ1-4; abundance: .; d_gene: .; v_gene: TRBV18
CDR3nt: TGTGCCACCAGAAGCGCTAGCGGGAGTACCTACGAGCAGTACTTC; CDR3aa: CATRSASGSTYEQYF; j_gene: TRBJ2-7; abundance: once; d_gene: TRBD2; v_gene: TRBV15
CDR3nt: TGTGCCAGCAGCGCCCGACAGGGGACTGAAGCTTTCTTT; CDR3aa: CASSARQGTEAFF; j_gene: TRBJ1-1; abundance: .; d_gene: TRBD1; v_gene: TRBV7-8
CDR3nt: TGCAGCGTTGATTTTGATACGCAGTATTTT; CDR3aa: CSVDFDTQYF; j_gene: TRBJ2-3; abundance: .; d_gene: .; v_gene: TRBV29-1
CDR3nt: TGTGCCAGCAAGGCCGCCTCGAACACCGGGGAGCTGTTTTTT; CDR3aa: CASKAASNTGELFF; j_gene: TRBJ2-2; abundance: .; d_gene: .; v_gene: TRBV2
CDR3nt: TGTGCCTGGAGTATAAACAGGGGGCTCTCCTACAATGAGCAGTTCTTC; CDR3aa: CAWSINRGLSYNEQFF; j_gene: TRBJ2-1; abundance: .; d_gene: TRBD1; v_gene: TRBV30
CDR3nt: TGTGCCAGTAGTACCCAGGGGGCGACTAATGAAAAACTGTTTTTT; CDR3aa: CASSTQGATNEKLFF; j_gene: TRBJ1-4; abundance: .; d_gene: TRBD1; v_gene: TRBV19
CDR3nt: TGTGCCAGCAACAAGGACAGGGTTTATGGCTACACCTTC; CDR3aa: CASNKDRVYGYTF; j_gene: TRBJ1-2; abundance: .; d_gene: TRBD1; v_gene: TRBV5-6
CDR3nt: TGTGCCAGTAGTCGGGGCGTTCCCAACACTGAAGCTTTCTTT; CDR3aa: CASSRGVPNTEAFF; j_gene: TRBJ1-1; abundance: once; d_gene: .; v_gene: TRBV19
CDR3nt: TGTGCCAGCAGCTTAGTGGTCGGGGGATCGTCCGGGGAGCTGTTTTTT; CDR3aa: CASSLVVGGSSGELFF; j_gene: TRBJ2-2; abundance: .; d_gene: .; v_gene: TRBV11-3
CDR3nt: TGTGCCAGCAGCCCATACAAGATTGAAAAACTGTTTTTT; CDR3aa: CASSPYKIEKLFF; j_gene: TRBJ1-4; abundance: .; d_gene: .; v_gene: TRBV7-2
CDR3nt: TGTGCCAGCATCCCGGGACAGGGGCTGGGCTATGGCTACACCTTC; CDR3aa: CASIPGQGLGYGYTF; j_gene: TRBJ1-2; abundance: .; d_gene: TRBD1; v_gene: TRBV5-4
CDR3nt: TGCGCCAGCAGCTTGGCGGGGACCCGTGGCTACACCTTC; CDR3aa: CASSLAGTRGYTF; j_gene: TRBJ1-2; abundance: .; d_gene: .; v_gene: TRBV5-1
CDR3nt: TGTGCCAGCTCACCACGGGGGCCGGGACAGGACAATGAGCAGTTCTTC; CDR3aa: CASSPRGPGQDNEQFF; j_gene: TRBJ2-1; abundance: .; d_gene: TRBD1; v_gene: TRBV18
CDR3nt: TGTGCCAGCAGCTTAATGGGGATAAGAACTGAAGCTTTCTTT; CDR3aa: CASSLMGIRTEAFF; j_gene: TRBJ1-1; abundance: .; d_gene: .; v_gene: TRBV7-9
CDR3nt: TGTGCCAGCAGAGAACGGACAGGCATCTCCTACAATGAGCAGTTCTTC; CDR3aa: CASRERTGISYNEQFF; j_gene: TRBJ2-1; abundance: .; d_gene: TRBD1; v_gene: TRBV11-1
CDR3nt: TGCGCCAGCAGTCAATCTAAGAGGGGAGACAGGGAAACTGCGAGGACTGAAGCTTTCTTT; CDR3aa: CASSQSKRGDRETARTEAFF; j_gene: TRBJ1-1; abundance: .; d_gene: TRBD1; v_gene: TRBV23-1
CDR3nt: TGTGCCAGCGTCAGAGTGGGACAGGGGGCGAGGACTAATGAAAAACTGTTTTTT; CDR3aa: CASVRVGQGARTNEKLFF; j_gene: TRBJ1-4; abundance: .; d_gene: TRBD1; v_gene: TRBV7-9
CDR3nt: TGTGCCAGCAGCAAGGGACAGGGCCGGGGAGGAGAGACCCAGTACTTC; CDR3aa: CASSKGQGRGGETQYF; j_gene: TRBJ2-5; abundance: .; d_gene: TRBD1; v_gene: TRBV5-6
CDR3nt: TGTGCCAGCAGTGAAGCGCGAGGCTTGAGGGGTCTAGAGGGCTACACCTTC; CDR3aa: CASSEARGLRGLEGYTF; j_gene: TRBJ1-2; abundance: .; d_gene: .; v_gene: TRBV6-1
CDR3nt: TGTGCCAGCTCACCCGAGGCACGTTCCCTCGGAAACACCATATATTTT; CDR3aa: CASSPEARSLGNTIYF; j_gene: TRBJ1-3; abundance: .; d_gene: .; v_gene: TRBV18